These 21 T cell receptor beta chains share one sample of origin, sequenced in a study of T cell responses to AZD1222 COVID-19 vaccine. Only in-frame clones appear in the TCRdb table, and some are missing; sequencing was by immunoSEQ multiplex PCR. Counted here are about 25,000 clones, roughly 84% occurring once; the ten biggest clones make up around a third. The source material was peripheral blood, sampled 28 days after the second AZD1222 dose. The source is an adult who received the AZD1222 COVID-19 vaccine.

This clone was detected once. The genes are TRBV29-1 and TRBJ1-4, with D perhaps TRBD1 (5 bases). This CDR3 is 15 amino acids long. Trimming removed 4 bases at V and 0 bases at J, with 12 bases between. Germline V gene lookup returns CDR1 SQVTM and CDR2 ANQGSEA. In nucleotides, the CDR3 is TGCAGCGTTGTGGAACAGGTTGCAACTAATGAAAAACTGTTTTTT. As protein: CSVVEQVATNEKLFF.

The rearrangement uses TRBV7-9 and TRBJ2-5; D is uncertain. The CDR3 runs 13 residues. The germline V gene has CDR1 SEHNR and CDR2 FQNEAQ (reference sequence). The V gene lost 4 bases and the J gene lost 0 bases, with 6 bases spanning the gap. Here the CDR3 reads CASSSTYQETQYF. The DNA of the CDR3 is TGTGCCAGCAGCTCGACGTACCAAGAGACCCAGTACTTC.

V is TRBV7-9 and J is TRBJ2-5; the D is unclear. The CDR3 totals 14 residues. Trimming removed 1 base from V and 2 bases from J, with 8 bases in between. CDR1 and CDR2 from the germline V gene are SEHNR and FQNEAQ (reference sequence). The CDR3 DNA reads TGTGCCAGCAGCTTAGAAGCCAGACAAGAGACCCAGTACTTC. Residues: CASSLEARQETQYF.

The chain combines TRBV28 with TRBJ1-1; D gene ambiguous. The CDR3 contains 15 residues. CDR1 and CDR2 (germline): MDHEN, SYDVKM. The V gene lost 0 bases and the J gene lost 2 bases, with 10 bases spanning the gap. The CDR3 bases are TGTGCCAGCAGTTTATGGGTCGCGGGAAACACTGAAGCTTTCTTT. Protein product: CASSLWVAGNTEAFF.

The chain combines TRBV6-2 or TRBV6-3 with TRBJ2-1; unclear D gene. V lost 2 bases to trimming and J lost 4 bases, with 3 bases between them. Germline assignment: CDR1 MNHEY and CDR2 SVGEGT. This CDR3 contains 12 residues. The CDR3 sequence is CASSYTYNEQFF. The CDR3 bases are TGTGCCAGCAGTTACACATACAATGAGCAGTTCTTC.

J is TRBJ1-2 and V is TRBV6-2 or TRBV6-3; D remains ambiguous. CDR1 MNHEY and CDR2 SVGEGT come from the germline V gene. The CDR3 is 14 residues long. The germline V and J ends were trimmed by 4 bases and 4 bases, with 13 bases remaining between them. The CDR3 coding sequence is TGTGCCAGCAGTTCTCTTAGGATAAGCTATGGCTACACCTTC. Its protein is CASSSLRISYGYTF.

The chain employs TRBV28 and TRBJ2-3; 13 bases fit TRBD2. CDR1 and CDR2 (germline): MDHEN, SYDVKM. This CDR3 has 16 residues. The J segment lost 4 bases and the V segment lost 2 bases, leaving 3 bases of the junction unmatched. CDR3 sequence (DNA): TGTGCCAGCAGTTTAGGACTAGCGGGAGTCGCAGATACGCAGTATTTT. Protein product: CASSLGLAGVADTQYF.

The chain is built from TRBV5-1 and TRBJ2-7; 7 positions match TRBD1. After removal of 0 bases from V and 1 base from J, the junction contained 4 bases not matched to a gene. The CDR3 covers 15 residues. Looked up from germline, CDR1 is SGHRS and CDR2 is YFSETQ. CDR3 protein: CASSLEQGRSYEQYF. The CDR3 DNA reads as TGCGCCAGCAGCTTGGAACAGGGGCGATCCTACGAGCAGTACTTC. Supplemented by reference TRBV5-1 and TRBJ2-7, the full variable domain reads KAGVTQTPRYLIKTRGQQVTLSCSPISGHRSVSWYQQTPGQGLQFLFEYFSETQRNKGNFPGRFSGRQFSNSRSEMNVSTLELGDSALYLCASSLEQGRSYEQYFGPGTRLTVT.

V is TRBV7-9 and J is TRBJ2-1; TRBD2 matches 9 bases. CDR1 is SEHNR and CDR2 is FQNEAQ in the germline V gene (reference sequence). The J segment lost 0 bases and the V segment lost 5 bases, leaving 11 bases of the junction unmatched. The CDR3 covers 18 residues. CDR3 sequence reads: CASSQPVAGARSYNEQFF. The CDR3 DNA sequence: TGTGCCAGCAGCCAGCCGGTAGCGGGAGCCCGCTCCTACAATGAGCAGTTCTTC. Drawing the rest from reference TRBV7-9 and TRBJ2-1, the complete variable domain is DTGVSQNPRHKITKRGQNVTFRCDPISEHNRLYWYRQTLGQGPEFLTYFQNEAQLEKSRLLSDRFSAERPKGSFSTLEIQRTEQGDSAMYLCASSQPVAGARSYNEQFFGPGTRLTVL.

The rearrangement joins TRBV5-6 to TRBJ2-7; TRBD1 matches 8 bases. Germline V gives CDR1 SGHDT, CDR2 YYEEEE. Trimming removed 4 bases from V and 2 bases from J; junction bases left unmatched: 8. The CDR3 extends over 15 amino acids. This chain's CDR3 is CASSRAGTGPYEQYF. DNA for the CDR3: TGTGCCAGCAGCCGCGCCGGGACAGGCCCCTACGAGCAGTACTTC.

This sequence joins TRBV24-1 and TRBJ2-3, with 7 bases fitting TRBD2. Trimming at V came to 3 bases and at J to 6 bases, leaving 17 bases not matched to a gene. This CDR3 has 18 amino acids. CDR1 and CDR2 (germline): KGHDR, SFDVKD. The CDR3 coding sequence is TGTGCCACCAGTGATCCCGGATTAGGAGCGGGAATGTTGGATACGCAGTATTTT. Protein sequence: CATSDPGLGAGMLDTQYF.

CDR3 sequence: CASSLQTGANGEQYF. CDR3 bases: TGTGCCAGCAGTTTGCAAACAGGTGCCAACGGGGAGCAGTACTTC. The V gene is TRBV27, the J gene TRBJ2-7; D possibly corresponds to TRBD1 (5 bases). CDR3 length: 15 amino acids. Looked up from germline, CDR1 is MNHEY and CDR2 is SMNVEV (reference sequence). Trimming shortened V by 3 bases and J by 7 bases, and 19 bases separated the two germline ends.

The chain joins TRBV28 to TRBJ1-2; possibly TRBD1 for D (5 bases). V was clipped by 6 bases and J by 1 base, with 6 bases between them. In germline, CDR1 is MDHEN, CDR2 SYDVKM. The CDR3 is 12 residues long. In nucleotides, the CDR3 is TGTGCCAGCAGGACAGTTAACTATGGCTACACCTTC. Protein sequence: CASRTVNYGYTF.

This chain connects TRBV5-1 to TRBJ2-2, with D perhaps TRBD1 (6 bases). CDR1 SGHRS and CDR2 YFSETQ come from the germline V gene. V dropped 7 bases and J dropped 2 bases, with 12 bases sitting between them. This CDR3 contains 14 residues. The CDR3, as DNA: TGCGCCAGCTCCCCGGACAGTAACACCGGGGAGCTGTTTTTT. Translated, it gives CASSPDSNTGELFF.

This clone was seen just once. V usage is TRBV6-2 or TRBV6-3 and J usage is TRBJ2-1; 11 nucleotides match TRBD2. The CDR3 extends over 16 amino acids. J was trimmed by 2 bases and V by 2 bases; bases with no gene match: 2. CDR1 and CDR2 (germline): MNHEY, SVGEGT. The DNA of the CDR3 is TGTGCCAGCAGTTACGGGACTAGCGGTACCTACAATGAGCAGTTCTTC. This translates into CASSYGTSGTYNEQFF.

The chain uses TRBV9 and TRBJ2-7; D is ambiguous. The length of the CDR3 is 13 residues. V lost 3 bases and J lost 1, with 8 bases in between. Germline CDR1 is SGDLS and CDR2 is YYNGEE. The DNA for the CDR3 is TGTGCCAGCAGCGATACAGAATCCTACGAGCAGTACTTC. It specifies CASSDTESYEQYF.

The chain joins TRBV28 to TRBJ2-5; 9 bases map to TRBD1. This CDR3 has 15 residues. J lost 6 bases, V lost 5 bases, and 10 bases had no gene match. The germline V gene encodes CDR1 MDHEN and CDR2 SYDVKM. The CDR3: CASSATGGPTKTQYF. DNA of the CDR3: TGTGCCAGCAGTGCCACAGGGGGCCCCACGAAGACCCAGTACTTC.

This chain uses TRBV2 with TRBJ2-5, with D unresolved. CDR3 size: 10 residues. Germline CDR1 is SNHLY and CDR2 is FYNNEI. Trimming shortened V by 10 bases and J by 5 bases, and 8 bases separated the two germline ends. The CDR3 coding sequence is TGTGCCACCCGTAAGGAGACCCAGTACTTC. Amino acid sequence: CATRKETQYF.

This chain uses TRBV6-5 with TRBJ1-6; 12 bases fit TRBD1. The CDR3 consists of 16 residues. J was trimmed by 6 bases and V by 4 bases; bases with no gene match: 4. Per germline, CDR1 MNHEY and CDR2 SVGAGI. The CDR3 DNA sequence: TGTGCCAGCAGTTGGGGGACAGGGGGCAGTAATTCACCCCTCCACTTT. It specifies CASSWGTGGSNSPLHF.

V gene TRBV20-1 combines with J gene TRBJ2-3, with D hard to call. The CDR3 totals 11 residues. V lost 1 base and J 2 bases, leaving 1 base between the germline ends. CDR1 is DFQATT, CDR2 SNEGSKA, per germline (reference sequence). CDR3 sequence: CSARVTDTQYF. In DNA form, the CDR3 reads TGCAGTGCTAGAGTCACAGATACGCAGTATTTT.

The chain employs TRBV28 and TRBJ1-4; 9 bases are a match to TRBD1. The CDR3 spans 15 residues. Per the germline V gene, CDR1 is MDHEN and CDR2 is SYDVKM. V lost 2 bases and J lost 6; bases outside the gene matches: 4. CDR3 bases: TGTGCCAGCAGTTTACCGGGACAGGGTGATGAAAAACTGTTTTTT. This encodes CASSLPGQGDEKLFF.